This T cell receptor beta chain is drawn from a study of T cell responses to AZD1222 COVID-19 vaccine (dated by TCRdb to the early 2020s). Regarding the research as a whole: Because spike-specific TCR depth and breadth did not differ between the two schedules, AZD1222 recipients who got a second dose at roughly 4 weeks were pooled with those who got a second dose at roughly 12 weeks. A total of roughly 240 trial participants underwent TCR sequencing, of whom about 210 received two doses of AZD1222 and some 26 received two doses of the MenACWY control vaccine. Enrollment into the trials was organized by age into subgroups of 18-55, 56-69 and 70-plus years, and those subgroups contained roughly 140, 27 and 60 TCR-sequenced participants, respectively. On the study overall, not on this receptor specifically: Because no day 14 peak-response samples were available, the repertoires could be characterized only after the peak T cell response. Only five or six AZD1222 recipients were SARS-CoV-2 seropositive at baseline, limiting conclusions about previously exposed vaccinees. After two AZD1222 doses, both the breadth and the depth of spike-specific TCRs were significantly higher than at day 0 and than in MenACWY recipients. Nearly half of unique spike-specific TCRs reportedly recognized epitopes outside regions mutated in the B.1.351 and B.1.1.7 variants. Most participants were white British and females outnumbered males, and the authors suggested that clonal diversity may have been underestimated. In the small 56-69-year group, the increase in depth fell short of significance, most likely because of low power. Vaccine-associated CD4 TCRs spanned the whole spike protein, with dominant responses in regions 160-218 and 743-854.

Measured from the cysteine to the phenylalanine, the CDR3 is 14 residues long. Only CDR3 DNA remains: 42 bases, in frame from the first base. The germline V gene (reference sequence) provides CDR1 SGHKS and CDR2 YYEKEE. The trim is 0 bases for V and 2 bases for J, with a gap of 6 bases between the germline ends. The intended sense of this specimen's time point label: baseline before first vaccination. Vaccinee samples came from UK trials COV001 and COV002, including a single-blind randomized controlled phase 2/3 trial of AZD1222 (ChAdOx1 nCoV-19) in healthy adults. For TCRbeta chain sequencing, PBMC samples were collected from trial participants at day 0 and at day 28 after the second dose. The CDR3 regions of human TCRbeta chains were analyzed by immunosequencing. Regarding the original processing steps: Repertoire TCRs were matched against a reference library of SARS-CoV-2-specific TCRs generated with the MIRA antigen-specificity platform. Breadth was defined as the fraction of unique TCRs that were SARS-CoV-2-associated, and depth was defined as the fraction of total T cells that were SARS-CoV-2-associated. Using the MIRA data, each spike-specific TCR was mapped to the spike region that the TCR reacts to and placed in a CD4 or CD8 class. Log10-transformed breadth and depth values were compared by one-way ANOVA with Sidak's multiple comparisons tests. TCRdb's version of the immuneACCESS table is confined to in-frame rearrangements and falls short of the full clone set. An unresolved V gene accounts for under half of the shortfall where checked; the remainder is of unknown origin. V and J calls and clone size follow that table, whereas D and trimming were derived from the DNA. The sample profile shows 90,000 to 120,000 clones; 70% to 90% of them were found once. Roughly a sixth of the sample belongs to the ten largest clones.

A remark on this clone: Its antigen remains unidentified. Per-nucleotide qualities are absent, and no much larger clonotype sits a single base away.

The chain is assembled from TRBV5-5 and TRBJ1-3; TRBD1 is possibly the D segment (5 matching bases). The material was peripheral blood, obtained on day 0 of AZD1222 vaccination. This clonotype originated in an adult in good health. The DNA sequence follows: TGTGCCAGCAGCTTGGCAGGGACTGGAAACACCATATATTTT. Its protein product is CASSLAGTGNTIYF. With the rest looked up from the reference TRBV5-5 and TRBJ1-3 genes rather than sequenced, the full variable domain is DAGVTQSPTHLIKTRGQQVTLRCSPISGHKSVSWYQQVLGQGPQFIFQYYEKEERGRGNFPDRFSARQFPNYSSELNVNALLLGDSALYLCASSLAGTGNTIYFGEGSWLTVV.